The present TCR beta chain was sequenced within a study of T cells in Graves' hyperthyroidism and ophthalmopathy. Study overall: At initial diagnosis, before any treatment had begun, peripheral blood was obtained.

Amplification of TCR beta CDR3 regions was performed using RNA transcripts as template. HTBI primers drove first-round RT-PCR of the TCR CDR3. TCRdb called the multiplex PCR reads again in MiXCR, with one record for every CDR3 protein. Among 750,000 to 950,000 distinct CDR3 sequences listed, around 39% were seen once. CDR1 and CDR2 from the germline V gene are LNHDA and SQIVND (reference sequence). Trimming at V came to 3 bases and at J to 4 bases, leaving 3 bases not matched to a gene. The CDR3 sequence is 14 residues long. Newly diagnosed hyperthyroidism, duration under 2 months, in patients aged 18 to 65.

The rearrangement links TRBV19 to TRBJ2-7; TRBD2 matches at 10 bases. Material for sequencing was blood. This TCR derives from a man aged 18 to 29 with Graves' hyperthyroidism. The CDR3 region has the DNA TGTGCCAGTAGTATGGGGACTAGCGTGTACGAGCAGTACTTC. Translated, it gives CASSMGTSVYEQYF.